Each of the 9 T cell receptor beta chains below was sequenced from the same sample in a study of STAT5B mutations in CD4+ large granular lymphocyte leukemia. Measured with immunoSEQ multiplex PCR; TCRdb has only the in-frame clones, and not every one. Found here are tens of thousands of clones, approximately 84% of them singletons; the top ten hold just under 0.35%. The specimen sequenced was CD4+ T cells from blood buffy coats. The receptors stem from a human donor in good health.

The rearrangement links TRBV6-5 to TRBJ2-1; TRBD1 agrees at 8 bases. The CDR3 length is 15 residues. J gave up 8 bases and V 2 bases, and 8 bases lay outside the gene matches. Germline lookup yields CDR1 MNHEY and CDR2 SVGAGI. The CDR3 DNA sequence: TGTGCCAGCAGTTACGTTGGGGACAGGTCCGATGAGCAGTTCTTC. This encodes CASSYVGDRSDEQFF.

A single count supports this clone. The genes are TRBV10-3 and TRBJ1-4; D gene uncertain. This CDR3 contains 14 residues. V shed 0 bases and J shed 8 bases, with 10 bases lying between them. Germline CDR1 and CDR2: ENHRY and SYGVKD. CDR3 loop: CAISESGPEEKLFF. For the CDR3, the DNA is TGTGCCATCAGTGAGTCTGGGCCGGAAGAAAAACTGTTTTTT.

The chain couples TRBV6-1 to TRBJ2-2; a weak D match, TRBD1 (6 bases). This CDR3 contains 13 residues. V lost 3 bases, J lost 5 bases, and 7 bases lay in between. CDR1 and CDR2 (germline): MNHNS, SASEGT. The CDR3 here is CASSETGTGELFF. DNA of the CDR3: TGTGCCAGCAGTGAGACAGGAACCGGGGAGCTGTTTTTT.

Written as DNA, the CDR3 is TGTGCCAGCAGTTTATCTTGGCAGATAAATGAAAAACTGTTTTTT. Its protein is CASSLSWQINEKLFF. V is TRBV27 and J is TRBJ1-4, with unresolved D. Germline V gives CDR1 MNHEY, CDR2 SMNVEV (reference sequence). Deletions cut 0 bases from V and 5 bases from J, with 10 bases between. The CDR3 contains 15 residues.

The chain joins TRBV5-4 to TRBJ2-5, with no clear D. V was pared by 4 bases and J by 2 bases, with 12 bases between. CDR3 size: 14 residues. Germline CDR1 SGHNT, CDR2 YYREEE (reference sequence). CDR3 nucleotides: TGTGCCAGCAGCCCTCCCCCGCCACAAGAGACCCAGTACTTC. This gives the protein CASSPPPPQETQYF.

V usage is TRBV6-1 and J usage is TRBJ1-2, with no clear D. V was clipped by 2 bases and J by 4 bases, with 11 bases between them. CDR1 MNHNS and CDR2 SASEGT come from the germline V gene. This CDR3 is built from 14 residues. The CDR3 coding sequence is TGTGCCAGCAGTGAACTCCCATTGCCCTATGGCTACACCTTC. It encodes CASSELPLPYGYTF.

The chain combines TRBV6-5 with TRBJ2-1; 12 nucleotides line up with TRBD2. This CDR3 contains 13 residues. Germline CDR1 MNHEY, CDR2 SVGAGI. V lost 6 bases and J lost 14; bases outside the gene matches: 8. The CDR3 coding sequence is TGTGCCAGCAGGAGACTAGCGGGAGACTTTGAGTTCTTC. This codes for CASRRLAGDFEFF.

The chain links TRBV27 to TRBJ2-7; D might be TRBD1 (5 bases). Trimming removed 6 bases at V and 1 base at J, with 7 bases between. In germline, CDR1 is MNHEY, CDR2 SMNVEV (reference sequence). The CDR3 length is 12 residues. This chain's CDR3 is CASRDRSYEQYF. The CDR3 region has the DNA TGTGCCAGCAGAGACAGATCCTACGAGCAGTACTTC.

The chain employs TRBV9 and TRBJ2-1; D assignment may be TRBD1 or TRBD2 (5 bases each). CDR1 and CDR2 from the germline V gene are SGDLS and YYNGEE. The length of the CDR3 is 14 residues. Trimming removed 0 bases from V and 4 bases from J, with 8 bases in between. The CDR3 coding sequence is TGTGCCAGCAGCGTAGGGGGCGGGTACAATGAGCAGTTCTTC. Its protein product is CASSVGGGYNEQFF.